A selection of T cell receptor beta chains follows, all from one sample in a study of blood T cell repertoires in COVID-19. Profiling relied on immunoSEQ multiplex PCR, and the TCRdb table lists in-frame clones only, not all of them. The data hold tens of thousands of clones, with roughly 89% observed a single time. The specimen sequenced was peripheral blood. The receptors were gathered from a man aged 55 to 70 with acute or convalescent COVID-19. The CDR3 runs from the conserved cysteine through the conserved F or W. The D gene is left open where the match is weak. Clone size is shown for a subset of rows, as once, few, many or a class of expanded clone.

clone size,J gene,CDR3 length,V gene,D gene,CDR3 protein,CDR3 DNA
-,TRBJ2-7,14,TRBV20-1,TRBD2,CSASPSSGPYEQYF,TGCAGTGCTAGTCCGTCTAGCGGCCCCTACGAGCAGTACTTC
-,TRBJ1-5,15,TRBV5-4,TRBD1,CASSPGQGAGQPQHF,TGTGCCAGCAGCCCAGGACAGGGGGCTGGGCAGCCCCAGCATTTT
-,TRBJ1-5,14,TRBV18,TRBD1,CASSPLQGNQPQHF,TGTGCCAGCTCACCATTACAGGGGAATCAGCCCCAGCATTTT
-,TRBJ1-1,15,TRBV7-6,TRBD1,CASSLGRGLGTEAFF,TGTGCCAGCAGCTTAGGCAGGGGGCTTGGCACTGAAGCTTTCTTT
once,TRBJ1-3,16,TRBV7-8,TRBD1,CASSLGGQGTGNTIYF,TGTGCCAGCAGCTTAGGGGGACAGGGGACTGGAAACACCATATATTTT
-,TRBJ2-1,14,TRBV7-2,TRBD2,CATSLAGPYNEQFF,TGTGCCACCTCCCTAGCGGGGCCTTACAATGAGCAGTTCTTC
-,TRBJ2-5,13,TRBV18,-,CASSPRGGETQYF,TGTGCCAGCTCACCAAGGGGCGGAGAGACCCAGTACTTC
-,TRBJ1-4,14,TRBV27,-,CASSQQGIHEKLFF,TGTGCCAGCAGTCAACAGGGTATTCATGAAAAACTGTTTTTT
-,TRBJ2-7,14,TRBV3-1/TRBV3-2,TRBD2,CASGSGGPPGEQYF,TGTGCCAGCGGCTCGGGGGGGCCCCCGGGAGAGCAGTACTTC
-,TRBJ1-5,13,TRBV2,-,CASSEGGYQPQHF,TGTGCCAGCAGTGAAGGAGGGTATCAGCCCCAGCATTTT
-,TRBJ2-1,16,TRBV5-1,TRBD2,CASSLGSGVSYNEQFF,TGCGCCAGCAGCTTGGGCAGCGGGGTGTCCTACAATGAGCAGTTCTTC
-,TRBJ1-4,12,TRBV30,-,CAWSPRGEKLFF,TGTGCCTGGAGCCCGCGTGGTGAAAAACTGTTTTTT
-,TRBJ1-2,13,TRBV7-9,-,CASSLGSGGGYTF,TGTGCCAGCAGCTTAGGGTCAGGTGGTGGCTACACCTTC
-,TRBJ1-2,15,TRBV5-4,TRBD1,CASLPANGQGYGYTF,TGTGCCAGCTTGCCCGCGAACGGACAGGGGTATGGCTACACCTTC
-,TRBJ1-1,13,TRBV27,TRBD1,CASRKGAYTEAFF,TGTGCCAGTCGGAAGGGGGCGTACACTGAAGCTTTCTTT